The sample holds a few counts of the clone carrying this T cell receptor beta chain. Its antigen is as yet unknown. The source of the sample is a study of early T cells in non-severe SARS-CoV-2 infection. Study-level information: Bulk RNA isolated from unsorted whole blood underwent sequencing; chains were not paired. Whole-study findings and limits: Matching against VDJdb likely underestimated virus-specific expansions, favoring anti-spike CD8.

MiXCR, applied by TCRdb to the 5' RACE reads, yields one record per CDR3 protein. The sample shows 50,000 or so distinct CDR3 sequences, about 5.6% of them seen only once. The CDR3 spans 14 residues. The V end was cut by 4 bases, the J end by 2 bases, with 11 bases between. Germline lookup yields CDR1 SEHNR and CDR2 FQNEAQ (reference sequence). Sequencing was performed on whole blood. The chain uses TRBV7-9 and TRBJ2-5, with D perhaps TRBD2 (5 bases). This receptor was obtained from an adult who was a healthcare worker with PCR-confirmed SARS-CoV-2 infection or an uninfected control (not recorded which). The DNA for the CDR3 is TGTGCCAGCAGCTACCGAGGAGGTCAAGAGACCCAGTACTTC. It yields the protein CASSYRGGQETQYF.